The 26 T cell receptor beta chains below come from one sample, sequenced in a study of radiation and T cells in renal cell carcinoma. Time point described: baseline pretreatment blood. The treatment here: 15 Gy SBRT to primary tumor, nephrectomy 4 weeks later. Assay used: immunoSEQ multiplex PCR; TCRdb lists only in-frame clones, some missing. The sample records 100,000 to 150,000 clones, approximately 78% being singletons. Source: blood, taken from a patient whose treatment included radiotherapy and nephrectomy. These receptors originate from a woman aged 60-75 years with renal cell carcinoma.

This clone turned up a few times. The chain couples TRBV10-3 to TRBJ2-2; D call uncertain. The V end was cut by 4 bases, the J end by 0 bases, with 12 bases between. The CDR3 consists of 16 residues. The germline V gene has CDR1 ENHRY and CDR2 SYGVKD. CDR3 loop: CAISGEHLPNTGELFF. CDR3 nucleotides: TGTGCCATCAGTGGTGAACATCTACCGAACACCGGGGAGCTGTTTTTT.

The chain uses TRBV4-1 and TRBJ2-3, with D uncertain. Germline loops: CDR1 MGHRA, CDR2 YSYEKL. The V end lost 1 base, the J end lost 0 bases, and 8 bases lay between the germline ends. The CDR3 spans 15 residues. CDR3 residues: CASSQGGFSTDTQYF. In DNA form, the CDR3 reads TGCGCCAGCAGCCAAGGGGGTTTTAGCACAGATACGCAGTATTTT.

The gene calls are TRBV2 and TRBJ2-4; D unclear. Looked up from germline, CDR1 is SNHLY and CDR2 is FYNNEI. The CDR3 loop spans 15 amino acids. V shed 1 base and J shed 0 bases, with 7 bases lying between them. Here the CDR3 DNA reads TGTGCCAGCAGTGAAGATTTTTTAGCCAAAAACATTCAGTACTTC. It is translated as CASSEDFLAKNIQYF. The full variable domain, with the rest looked up from reference TRBV2 and TRBJ2-4, is EPEVTQTPSHQVTQMGQEVILRCVPISNHLYFYWYRQILGQKVEFLVSFYNNEISEKSEIFDDQFSVERPDGSNFTLKIRSTKLEDSAMYFCASSEDFLAKNIQYFGAGTRLSVL.

This rearrangement joins TRBV6-5 to TRBJ1-1; 8 bases fit TRBD1. CDR1 and CDR2 (germline): MNHEY, SVGAGI. CDR3 length equals 13 residues. The ends lost 10 bases at V and 0 bases at J; junction bases unmatched: 4. CDR3 DNA: TGTGCCACCTACAGGGGGGTGAACACTGAAGCTTTCTTT. Its translation is CATYRGVNTEAFF.

The rearrangement uses TRBV5-4 and TRBJ2-7; TRBD2 aligns across 8 bases. V shed 4 bases, J shed 0 bases, and the junction held 9 bases outside the gene matches. The CDR3 covers 16 residues. Per germline, CDR1 SGHNT and CDR2 YYREEE (reference sequence). The CDR3 sequence is CASSPGGGASSYEQYF. CDR3 DNA sequence: TGTGCCAGCAGCCCGGGGGGGGGAGCCAGCTCCTACGAGCAGTACTTC. The full variable domain, with the rest looked up from reference TRBV5-4 and TRBJ2-7, is ETGVTQSPTHLIKTRGQQVTLRCSSQSGHNTVSWYQQALGQGPQFIFQYYREEENGRGNFPPRFSGLQFPNYSSELNVNALELDDSALYLCASSPGGGASSYEQYFGPGTRLTVT.

The CDR3 region is CASSSQGFSGNTIYF. CDR3 in DNA: TGTGCCAGCAGCTCACAGGGGTTCTCTGGAAACACCATATATTTT. V and J are TRBV11-2 and TRBJ1-3; the match to TRBD1 covers 7 bases. Germline CDR1 reads SGHAT; CDR2 reads FQNNGV. The CDR3 spans 15 residues. J was trimmed by 0 bases and V by 4 bases; bases with no gene match: 3.

The chain has TRBV19 and TRBJ2-7, with no clear D. Germline values: CDR1 LNHDA, CDR2 SQIVND (reference sequence). The CDR3 has 14 amino acids. V dropped 7 bases and J dropped 0 bases, with 13 bases sitting between them. The CDR3 region is CASKVELTSYEQYF. DNA of the CDR3: TGTGCCAGTAAGGTGGAGTTAACCTCCTACGAGCAGTACTTC. The complete variable domain, with remaining parts taken from reference TRBV19 and TRBJ2-7, reads DGGITQSPKYLFRKEGQNVTLSCEQNLNHDAMYWYRQDPGQGLRLIYYSQIVNDFQKGDIAEGYSVSREKKESFPLTVTSAQKNPTAFYLCASKVELTSYEQYFGPGTRLTVT.

The chain employs TRBV7-9 and TRBJ2-7; TRBD1 matches 7 bases. Losses at the gene ends were 3 bases for V and 7 bases for J; bases not matched to a gene: 6. The CDR3 loop spans 13 amino acids. The germline V gene encodes CDR1 SEHNR and CDR2 FQNEAQ (reference sequence). The CDR3 reads CASSLGQFGEQYF. CDR3 nucleotide sequence: TGTGCCAGCAGCTTGGGACAGTTTGGGGAGCAGTACTTC.

The chain is built from TRBV14 and TRBJ1-6; D unclear. The V and J ends lost 2 bases and 7 bases respectively, with 12 bases between them. CDR3 length: 15 amino acids. Looked up from germline, CDR1 is SGHDN and CDR2 is FVKESK. The CDR3 protein is CASSQFSNPNSPLHF. DNA of the CDR3: TGTGCCAGCAGCCAATTTTCTAACCCCAATTCACCCCTCCACTTT.

The rearrangement joins TRBV19 to TRBJ2-3; tentative D call: TRBD1 (6 bases). The germline V gene has CDR1 LNHDA and CDR2 SQIVND (reference sequence). Trimming shortened V by 3 bases and J by 0 bases, and 13 bases separated the two germline ends. The CDR3 covers 16 residues. CDR3 sequence reads: CASSIRRGSSTDTQYF. DNA of the CDR3: TGTGCCAGTAGTATTCGAAGGGGGTCTAGCACAGATACGCAGTATTTT.

In DNA form, the CDR3 reads TGTGCCAGCAGCTTAAGAGAGACAGGGGGCGCGGAAGGCTACACCTTC. This encodes CASSLRETGGAEGYTF. The chain carries TRBV7-9 and TRBJ1-2; 10 bases match TRBD1. Losses at the gene ends were 2 bases for V and 8 bases for J; bases not matched to a gene: 11. This CDR3 has 16 residues. Germline V gives CDR1 SEHNR, CDR2 FQNEAQ (reference sequence).

The chain couples TRBV7-2 to TRBJ2-5; D may match TRBD1 or TRBD2 (5 bases each). The end of the DNA aligns better with TRBJ2-7, so the J call may be wrong. Germline V gives CDR1 SGHTA, CDR2 FQGNSA. The CDR3 runs 14 residues. The DNA for the CDR3 is TGTGCCAGCAGCCGGGACCAGTCGTCCTACGAGCAGTACTTC. Its translation: CASSRDQSSYEQYF.

This clone was picked up one time. V usage is TRBV7-3 and J usage is TRBJ1-5; maybe TRBD1 (6 bases). Germline V gene sequence: CDR1 SGHTA, CDR2 FQGTGA. Trimming left V 6 bases short and J 7 bases short, with 13 bases between. CDR3 length equals 13 residues. The CDR3 spells CASSGGGGQPQHF. In DNA, the CDR3 is TGTGCCAGCAGTGGTGGGGGCGGGCAGCCCCAGCATTTT.

This clone was seen more than once but under ten times. In nucleotides, the CDR3 is TGTGCCAGCAGCCTATCACAGGGAAACACCATATATTTT. Translating gives CASSLSQGNTIYF. This chain joins TRBV11-2 and TRBJ1-3; D gene uncertain. The CDR3 runs to 13 residues. Trimming cost V 5 bases and J 4 bases, with 9 bases left between them. CDR1 is SGHAT, CDR2 FQNNGV, per germline.

The rearrangement joins TRBV6-5 to TRBJ2-3; no clear D gene. Germline values: CDR1 MNHEY, CDR2 SVGAGI. This CDR3 comprises 15 residues. V was cut by 0 bases and J by 0 bases, with 7 bases left in between. The CDR3 protein is CASSYSQTSTDTQYF. The CDR3 DNA is TGTGCCAGCAGTTACTCCCAGACTAGCACAGATACGCAGTATTTT.

The rearrangement uses TRBV7-9 and TRBJ2-2, with 8 bases identical to TRBD1. There are 15 residues in the CDR3. Trimming took 6 bases from V and 3 from J; bases not matched to a gene: 6. CDR1 is SEHNR and CDR2 is FQNEAQ in the germline V gene (reference sequence). The CDR3 DNA reads as TGTGCCAGCAGTCCCAGGGGGCTGGACACCGGGGAGCTGTTTTTT. This codes for CASSPRGLDTGELFF.

The rearrangement uses TRBV5-1 and TRBJ2-5, with 9 positions matching TRBD1. The V segment lost 0 bases and the J segment 3 bases; nucleotides outside the gene matches: 3. The CDR3 has 15 amino acids. From germline, CDR1 is SGHRS and CDR2 YFSETQ. CDR3 sequence reads: CASSLARTGEETQYF. The CDR3 region has the DNA TGCGCCAGCAGCTTGGCCCGGACAGGGGAAGAGACCCAGTACTTC.

The chain carries TRBV6-6 and TRBJ1-4; no definite D call. The V gene's germline CDR1 is MNHNY and CDR2 SVGAGI (reference sequence). The CDR3 contains 13 residues. The V and J ends lost 6 bases and 5 bases respectively, with 10 bases between them. The CDR3 is CASSGRKNEKLFF. CDR3 DNA: TGTGCCAGCAGCGGACGGAAGAATGAAAAACTGTTTTTT.

This chain links TRBV6-4 with TRBJ2-3; the D gene could be TRBD1 or TRBD2 (6 bases each). The CDR3 is made up of 13 amino acids. CDR1 is MRHNA and CDR2 is SNTAGT in the germline V gene. The V gene lost 5 bases and the J gene lost 6 bases, with 12 bases spanning the gap. In nucleotides, the CDR3 is TGTGCCAGCAGTTGGGGGGCTTCGGATACGCAGTATTTT. This gives the protein CASSWGASDTQYF.

V gene TRBV27 combines with J gene TRBJ2-5; the D is unclear. The V end lost 6 bases, the J end lost 5 bases, and 4 bases lay between the germline ends. This CDR3 region has 10 residues. Germline lookup yields CDR1 MNHEY and CDR2 SMNVEV (reference sequence). The CDR3 region is CASRKETQYF. In DNA, the CDR3 is TGTGCCAGCAGGAAGGAGACCCAGTACTTC.

This rearrangement joins TRBV7-9 to TRBJ1-4; D might be TRBD1 (5 bases). Germline CDR1 reads SEHNR; CDR2 reads FQNEAQ (reference sequence). V lost 2 bases to trimming and J lost 8 bases, with 18 bases between them. The CDR3 extends over 16 amino acids. In DNA, the CDR3 is TGTGCCAGCAGCTTAAATTACCCGGCAGGGCCCGAAAAACTGTTTTTT. Encoded protein: CASSLNYPAGPEKLFF.

This rearrangement joins TRBV28 to TRBJ1-4; perhaps TRBD1 as D (5 bases). Germline values: CDR1 MDHEN, CDR2 SYDVKM. CDR3 length: 15 amino acids. Trimming left V 6 bases short and J 0 bases short, with 11 bases between. CDR3 bases: TGTGCCAGCAGCTCAGACAGCTCAACTAATGAAAAACTGTTTTTT. Amino acid sequence: CASSSDSSTNEKLFF.

The chain combines TRBV6-5 with TRBJ1-2, with TRBD1 identical over 7 bases. The trim removed 6 bases at V and 4 bases at J, leaving 11 bases unmatched. The CDR3 covers 15 residues. Germline V gene data show CDR1 as MNHEY and CDR2 as SVGAGI. CDR3 coding DNA: TGTGCCAGCAGGCAGGGGGGAACTCCCCTCTATGGCTACACCTTC. Translated: CASRQGGTPLYGYTF.

The chain combines TRBV9 with TRBJ1-1; TRBD1 is a possible D gene (5 bases). The germline V gene has CDR1 SGDLS and CDR2 YYNGEE. The CDR3 is made up of 15 amino acids. V lost 1 base and J lost 1, with 11 bases in between. The CDR3 DNA follows: TGTGCCAGCAGCGTATTGGTAGGGGAGAACACTGAAGCTTTCTTT. Protein sequence: CASSVLVGENTEAFF.

The chain couples TRBV6-5 to TRBJ2-2; D remains ambiguous. Per the germline V gene, CDR1 is MNHEY and CDR2 is SVGAGI. The CDR3 consists of 12 residues. V was trimmed by 2 bases and J by 6 bases, leaving 4 bases between them. The DNA for the CDR3 is TGTGCCAGCAGTTACGCAGCCGGGGAGCTGTTTTTT. Residues: CASSYAAGELFF.

This sequence joins TRBV10-1 and TRBJ1-1; possible D gene TRBD1, 5 bases. Germline lookup yields CDR1 WNHNN and CDR2 SYGVQD (reference sequence). The CDR3 consists of 15 residues. V lost 1 base and J 1 base, leaving 10 bases between the germline ends. The CDR3 DNA is TGCGCCAGCAGTGAGTTCAGGGCACCGAACACTGAAGCTTTCTTT. The encoded protein is CASSEFRAPNTEAFF.